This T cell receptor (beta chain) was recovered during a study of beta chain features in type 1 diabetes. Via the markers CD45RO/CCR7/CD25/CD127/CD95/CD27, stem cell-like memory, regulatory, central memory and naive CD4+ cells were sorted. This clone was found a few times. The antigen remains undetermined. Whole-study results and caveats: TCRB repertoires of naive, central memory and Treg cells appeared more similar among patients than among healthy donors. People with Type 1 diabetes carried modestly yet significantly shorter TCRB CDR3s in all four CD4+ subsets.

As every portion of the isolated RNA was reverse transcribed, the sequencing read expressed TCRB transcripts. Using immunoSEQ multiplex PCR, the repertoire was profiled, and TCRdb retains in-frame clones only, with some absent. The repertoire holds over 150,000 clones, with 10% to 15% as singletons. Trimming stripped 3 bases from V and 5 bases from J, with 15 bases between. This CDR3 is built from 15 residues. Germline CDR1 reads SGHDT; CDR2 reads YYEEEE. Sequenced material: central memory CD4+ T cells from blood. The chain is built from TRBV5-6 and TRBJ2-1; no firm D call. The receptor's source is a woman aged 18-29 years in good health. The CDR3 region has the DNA TGTGCCAGCAGCTACGGTGGGCCCCGTAACAATGAGCAGTTCTTC. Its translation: CASSYGGPRNNEQFF.